The entry that follows covers one T cell receptor beta chain sequence. Germline loops: CDR1 KGHSH, CDR2 LQKENI. V shed 3 bases, J shed 3 bases, and the junction held 8 bases outside the gene matches. This CDR3 is built from 16 residues. As processed by the authors: Using reference gene primer amplification, nucleated cell counts were estimated. Here immunoSEQ multiplex PCR was the method, and the copy in TCRdb shows in-frame clones only, minus some. From that table come the V and J calls and clone size; the DNA was used to work out D and trimming. The sample lists roughly 120,000 clones, about 86% occurring once. The data belong to a study of blood T cell repertoires in COVID-19. The overall study: T cells, B-cell-depleted T cells, or PBMCs provided the cDNA or gDNA that served as material.

The sample comprised peripheral blood. The chain links TRBV18 to TRBJ2-1, with 7 bases identical to TRBD1. The sequence was collected from a woman aged 50 to 65 with active or convalescent COVID-19. In DNA form, the CDR3 reads TGTGCCAGCTCACCCCTCCAAGGGGACAGCTACAATGAGCAGTTCTTC. This sequence encodes CASSPLQGDSYNEQFF.